These T cell receptor beta chains were read from a single sample in a study of blood T cell repertoires in COVID-19. Clones were sequenced by immunoSEQ multiplex PCR, and TCRdb holds only the in-frame ones, with some missing. The sample records 90,000 to 150,000 clones, around nine tenths being singletons. The specimen was peripheral blood. All receptors come from a woman aged 45-65 years with acute or convalescent COVID-19. CDR3s leave out the opening cysteine and the closing phenylalanine or tryptophan. The order of the fields is J gene, V gene, clone size, CDR3 protein. A clone size is listed for some rows: how often the clone was seen (once, few, many), or a class if it is expanded.

>TRBJ2-7|TRBV27|NA
ASSRQGPYEQY
>TRBJ1-2|TRBV29-1|once
SVEVTTTYGYT
>TRBJ2-7|TRBV5-5|NA
ASSLNFYEQY
>TRBJ1-3|TRBV6-5|NA
ASSTLQGEGNTIY
>TRBJ1-1|TRBV5-5|NA
ASVDRTSNTEAF
>TRBJ2-2|TRBV27|NA
ASSLWGVNTGELF
>TRBJ2-5|TRBV5-4|NA
ASSLANQEETQY
>TRBJ1-1|TRBV19|NA
ASSTAQERGMNTEAF
>TRBJ2-1|TRBV7-9|NA
ASRLAGGINEQF
>TRBJ2-7|TRBV7-2|NA
ASSFRNGYEQY
>TRBJ2-7|TRBV19|NA
ASSDRASGRREQY
>TRBJ2-1|TRBV10-2|NA
ASSDNPGLAGTNEQF
>TRBJ1-5|TRBV11-2|once
ASSLDGGRRNQPQH
>TRBJ1-2|TRBV27|NA
ASSRGGQTRGGYT
>TRBJ1-6|TRBV3-1/TRBV3-2|NA
ASSQGSSYNSPLH